This T cell receptor beta chain stems from a study of cytomegalovirus exposure and HLA in healthy donors. The PCR used 60 Vbeta and 13 Jbeta primers. Profiling relied on immunoSEQ multiplex PCR, and the TCRdb table lists in-frame clones only, not all of them. The sample gives roughly 200,000 clones, roughly 77% of which show up once; roughly 3.6% is in the top ten. The origin of this receptor is a middle-aged man in good health and CMV-seropositive. Sequenced: PBMCs.

The chain's CDR3 is CASPPPLSYEQYF. The DNA for the CDR3 is TGTGCCAGCCCCCCGCCACTTTCCTACGAGCAGTACTTC. This chain connects TRBV7-9 to TRBJ2-7; unclear D gene. The V end lost 8 bases, the J end lost 1 base, and 12 bases lay between the germline ends. The CDR3 sequence is 13 residues long. Germline V gives CDR1 SEHNR, CDR2 FQNEAQ (reference sequence).